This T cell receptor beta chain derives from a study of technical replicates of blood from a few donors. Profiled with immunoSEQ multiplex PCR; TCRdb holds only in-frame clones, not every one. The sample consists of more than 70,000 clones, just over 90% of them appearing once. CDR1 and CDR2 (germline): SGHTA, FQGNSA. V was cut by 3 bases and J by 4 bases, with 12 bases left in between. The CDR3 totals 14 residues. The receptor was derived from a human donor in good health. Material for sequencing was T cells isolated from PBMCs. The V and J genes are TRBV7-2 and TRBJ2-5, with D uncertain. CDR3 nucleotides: TGTGCCAGCAGCTTGGGCCTCGCCCGAGAGACCCAGTACTTC. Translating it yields CASSLGLARETQYF.